The next 2 T cell receptor beta chains were all read from a single sample in a study of tumor-infiltrating lymphocytes in primary liver carcinoma. Unsorted whole blood yielded the blood RNA, and germline DNA was also extracted. Reverse transcription of 450 to 500 ng total RNA with a constant-region primer produced TCR beta cDNA. Employing slightly modified ARM-PCR, three nested multiplex PCR rounds were run, and these gave rise to the TCR beta libraries. Primers for the first two PCR rounds were TRBV1-TRBV30 forward primers and a C-beta reverse primer (roughly 10 cycles per round). Each CDR3 protein is one row after TCRdb ran MiXCR on the multiplex PCR reads. Counted here are 300,000 to 400,000 distinct CDR3 sequences, around 60% occurring once; the ten biggest clones make up under 8.5%. Sequencing was carried out using peripheral blood. All receptors come from a middle-aged man with primary liver carcinoma and hepatitis B virus infection.

The chain joins TRBV7-6 to TRBJ2-2; TRBD2 might be the D (6 bases). In germline, CDR1 is SGHVS, CDR2 FNYEAQ. The CDR3 spans 14 residues. The V gene lost 6 bases and the J gene lost 13 bases, with 21 bases spanning the gap. The CDR3 reads CASRPYLGDLGLFF. The CDR3 DNA reads as TGTGCCAGCAGGCCTTATCTTGGGGACTTGGGGCTGTTTTTT.

The chain is built from TRBV11-2 and TRBJ2-5; 10 bases align to TRBD2. The CDR3 has 13 amino acids. Germline-derived CDR1 and CDR2 are SGHAT and FQNNGV. CDR3 loop: CGGRNSGRQTQYF. CDR3 sequence (DNA): TGTGGCGGCAGAAATAGCGGGAGGCAGACCCAGTACTTC.